Below, 9 T cell receptor beta chains from the same sample are listed, as sequenced in a study of cytomegalovirus exposure and HLA in healthy donors. Both 60 Vbeta primers and 13 Jbeta primers went into the PCR. TCRdb keeps only in-frame clones here, not all; method: immunoSEQ multiplex PCR. Of about 140,000 clones in the sample, 65% to 80% were seen once. Sequencing used PBMCs. Every receptor here comes from a male donor in good health and CMV-seronegative.

This chain uses TRBV6-5 with TRBJ2-7; D uncertain. Germline V gene lookup returns CDR1 MNHEY and CDR2 SVGAGI. The ends were cut back, 7 bases at V and 0 bases at J, with 13 bases in the middle. The CDR3 contains 14 residues. The DNA of the CDR3 is TGTGCCAGCAATCCACCGGGTCGCTCCTACGAGCAGTACTTC. This codes for CASNPPGRSYEQYF.

This CDR3 is CASSQRQGFGGQPQHF. DNA for the CDR3: TGCGCCAGCAGCCAGCGACAGGGCTTCGGGGGTCAGCCCCAGCATTTT. V is TRBV4-1 and J is TRBJ1-5; TRBD1 aligns across 7 bases. The germline gives CDR1 MGHRA, CDR2 YSYEKL. The length of the CDR3 is 16 residues. After removal of 3 bases from V and 6 bases from J, the junction contained 11 bases not matched to a gene.

The chain joins TRBV12-2 to TRBJ1-5; the DNA was not used to check the table's D call, TRBD1. TRBV12-2 is shown as a pseudogene. CDR3 size: 17 residues. The CDR3: CASRLVDRGRNNQPQHF. The CDR3, as DNA: TGTGCAAGTCGCTTGGTGGACAGGGGTCGAAACAATCAGCCCCAGCATTTT.

This CDR3 reads CASSQDPRTSGYSYEQYF. CDR3 bases: TGCGCCAGCAGCCAAGACCCCCGGACTAGCGGTTACTCCTACGAGCAGTACTTC. The chain has TRBV4-3 and TRBJ2-7, with 10 nucleotides matching TRBD2. With V trimmed by 0 bases and J by 0 bases, 8 bases remained unmatched. This CDR3 has 18 residues. Germline loops: CDR1 LGHNA, CDR2 YSLEER.

Only a few counts were recorded for this clone. This chain uses TRBV7-9 with TRBJ1-2; weak D call: TRBD1 (5 bases). The CDR3 is 13 residues long. Germline CDR1 and CDR2: SEHNR and FQNEAQ (reference sequence). Between the trimmed V and J ends, which lost 4 bases and 3 bases, there was a span of 9 bases. DNA of the CDR3: TGTGCCAGCAGCTCCCAGACAGACTATGGCTACACCTTC. Its translation is CASSSQTDYGYTF.

This clone was seen only once. V gene TRBV19 combines with J gene TRBJ2-3; TRBD2 is a possible D gene (7 bases). The CDR3 runs to 15 residues. The germline V and J ends were trimmed by 5 bases and 4 bases, with 16 bases remaining between them. Germline CDR1 is LNHDA and CDR2 is SQIVND (reference sequence). The CDR3 DNA reads TGTGCCAGTAGTCCTGAGGGGGAGGGCCCAGATACGCAGTATTTT. As protein: CASSPEGEGPDTQYF. Together with reference TRBV19 and TRBJ2-3, the CDR3 gives the full variable domain: DGGITQSPKYLFRKEGQNVTLSCEQNLNHDAMYWYRQDPGQGLRLIYYSQIVNDFQKGDIAEGYSVSREKKESFPLTVTSAQKNPTAFYLCASSPEGEGPDTQYFGPGTRLTVL.

The chain recombines TRBV4-1 with TRBJ1-2, with TRBD1 as a possible D gene (5 bases). The CDR3 is 19 residues long. Germline V gene sequence: CDR1 MGHRA, CDR2 YSYEKL. V was shortened by 2 bases and J by 6 bases, with 28 bases between the two germline ends. CDR3: CASSQHILFGQSRVDGYTF. The DNA of the CDR3 is TGCGCCAGCAGCCAACATATACTTTTCGGACAATCACGTGTGGATGGCTACACCTTC.

This rearrangement joins TRBV7-2 to TRBJ1-1; D uncertain. CDR3 length equals 14 residues. The germline V gene has CDR1 SGHTA and CDR2 FQGNSA. Between the trimmed V and J ends, which lost 7 bases and 1 base, there was a span of 13 bases. The chain's CDR3 is CASNRVAQNTEAFF. The DNA of the CDR3 is TGTGCCAGCAACCGAGTTGCCCAGAACACTGAAGCTTTCTTT.

The chain carries TRBV19 and TRBJ2-7; the D gene is possibly TRBD2 (6 bases). The CDR3 has 15 amino acids. Germline assignment: CDR1 LNHDA and CDR2 SQIVND (reference sequence). The V end lost 6 bases, the J end lost 0 bases, and 15 bases lay between the germline ends. In nucleotides, the CDR3 is TGTGCCAGTAGCCCCCCCGGGGGAGACTCCTACGAGCAGTACTTC. This sequence encodes CASSPPGGDSYEQYF.